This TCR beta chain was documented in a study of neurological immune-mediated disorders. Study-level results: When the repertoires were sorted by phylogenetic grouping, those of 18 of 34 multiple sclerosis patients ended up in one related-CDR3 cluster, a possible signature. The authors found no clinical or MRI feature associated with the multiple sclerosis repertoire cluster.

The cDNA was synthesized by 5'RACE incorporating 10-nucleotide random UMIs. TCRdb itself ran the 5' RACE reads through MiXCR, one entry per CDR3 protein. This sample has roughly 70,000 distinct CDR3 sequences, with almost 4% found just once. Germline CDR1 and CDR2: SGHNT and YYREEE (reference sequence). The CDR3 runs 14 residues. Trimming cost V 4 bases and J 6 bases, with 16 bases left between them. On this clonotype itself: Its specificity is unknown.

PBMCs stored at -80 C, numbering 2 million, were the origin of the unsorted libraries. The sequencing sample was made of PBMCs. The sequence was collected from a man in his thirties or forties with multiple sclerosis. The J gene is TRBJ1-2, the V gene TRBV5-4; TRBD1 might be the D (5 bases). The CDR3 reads CASSPTRGLDGYTF. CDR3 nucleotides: TGTGCCAGCAGCCCTACACGGGGACTGGATGGCTACACCTTC.